This T cell receptor beta chain was captured in a study of OX40 agonist ivuxolimab in advanced cancers. Study summary: People in dose escalation had one of these cancers: hepatocellular carcinoma, melanoma, renal cell or head and neck cancer.

From germline, CDR1 is SGHTA and CDR2 FQGNSA. The CDR3 contains 12 residues. The germline V and J ends were trimmed by 5 bases and 6 bases, with 10 bases remaining between them. Repertoires were generated with immunoSEQ multiplex PCR, while TCRdb's copy carries only in-frame clones and drops some. The table lists tens of thousands of clones, approximately 79% of them singletons. The chain links TRBV7-2 to TRBJ2-5, with D uncertain. Material: CD4+ or CD8+ T cells sorted from blood, obtained in a trial of the OX40 agonist ivuxolimab. The clonotype originates from an adult with an advanced solid tumor such as melanoma, head and neck, liver or kidney cancer. This chain's CDR3 is CASSPPAQTQYF. The CDR3 bases are TGTGCCAGCAGCCCCCCCGCGCAGACCCAGTACTTC.